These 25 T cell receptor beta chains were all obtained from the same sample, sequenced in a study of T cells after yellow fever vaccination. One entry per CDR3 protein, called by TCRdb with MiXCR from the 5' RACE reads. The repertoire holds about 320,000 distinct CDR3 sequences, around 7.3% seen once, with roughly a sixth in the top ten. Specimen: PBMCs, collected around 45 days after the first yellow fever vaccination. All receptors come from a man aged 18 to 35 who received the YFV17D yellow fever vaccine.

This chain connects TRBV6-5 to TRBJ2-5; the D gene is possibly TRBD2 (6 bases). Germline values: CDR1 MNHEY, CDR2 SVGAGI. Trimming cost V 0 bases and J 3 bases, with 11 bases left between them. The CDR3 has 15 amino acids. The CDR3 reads CASSYSGLVKETQYF. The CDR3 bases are TGTGCCAGCAGTTACTCGGGACTGGTGAAAGAGACCCAGTACTTC.

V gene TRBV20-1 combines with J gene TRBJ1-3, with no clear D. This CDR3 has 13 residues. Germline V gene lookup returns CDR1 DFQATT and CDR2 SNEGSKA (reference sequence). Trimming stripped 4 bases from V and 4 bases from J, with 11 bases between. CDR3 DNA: TGCAGTGCTATTCGTAATAGGGGAAACACCATATATTTT. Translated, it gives CSAIRNRGNTIYF.

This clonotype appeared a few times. The CDR3 nucleotides are TGTGCCAGCAGTGCCCTCGTGACCGGGGAGCTGTTTTTT. The encoded protein is CASSALVTGELFF. The chain employs TRBV28 and TRBJ2-2; D remains unclear. Trimming removed 5 bases at V and 5 bases at J, with 9 bases between. The CDR3 sequence is 13 residues long. Germline CDR1 reads MDHEN; CDR2 reads SYDVKM. The full variable domain, completed using reference TRBV28 and TRBJ2-2, is DVKVTQSSRYLVKRTGEKVFLECVQDMDHENMFWYRQDPGLGLRLIYFSYDVKMKEKGDIPEGYSVSREKKERFSLILESASTNQTSMYLCASSALVTGELFFGEGSRLTVL.

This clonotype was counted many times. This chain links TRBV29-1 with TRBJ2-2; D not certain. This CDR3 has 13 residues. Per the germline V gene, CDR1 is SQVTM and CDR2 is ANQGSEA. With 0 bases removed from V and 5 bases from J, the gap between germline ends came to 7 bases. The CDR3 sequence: CSVEDAGTGELFF. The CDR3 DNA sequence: TGCAGCGTTGAAGATGCAGGAACCGGGGAGCTGTTTTTT.

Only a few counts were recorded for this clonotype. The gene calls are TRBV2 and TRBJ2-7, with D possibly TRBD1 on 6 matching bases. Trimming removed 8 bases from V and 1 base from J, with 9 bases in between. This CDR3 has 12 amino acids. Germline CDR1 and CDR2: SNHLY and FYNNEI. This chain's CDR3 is CASSDSSYEQYV. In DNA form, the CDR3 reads TGTGCCAGCTCGGACAGTTCCTACGAGCAGTACGTC.

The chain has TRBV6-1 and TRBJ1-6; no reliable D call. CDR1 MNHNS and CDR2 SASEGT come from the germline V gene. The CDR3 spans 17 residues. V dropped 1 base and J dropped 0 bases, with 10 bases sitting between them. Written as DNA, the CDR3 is TGTGCCAGCAGTGAAGGACGTAGGAGCTCCTATAATTCACCCCTCCACTTT. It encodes CASSEGRRSSYNSPLHF.

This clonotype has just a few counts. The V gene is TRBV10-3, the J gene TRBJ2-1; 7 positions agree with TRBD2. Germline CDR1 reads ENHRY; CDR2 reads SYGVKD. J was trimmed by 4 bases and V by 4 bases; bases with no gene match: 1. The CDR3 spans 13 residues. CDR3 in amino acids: CAISASGYNEQFF. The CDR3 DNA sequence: TGTGCCATCAGTGCTAGCGGTTACAATGAGCAGTTCTTC.

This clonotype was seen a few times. The CDR3 bases are TGTGCCAGCAGCTTAGATATCCTAGCGGGGGGCCGCTACGAGCAGTACGTC. Its translation is CASSLDILAGGRYEQYV. The rearrangement links TRBV11-2 to TRBJ2-7, with 11 bases identical to TRBD2. V gave up 0 bases and J gave up 3 bases; unmatched junction bases: 7. CDR1 and CDR2 from the germline V gene are SGHAT and FQNNGV. The CDR3 covers 17 residues.

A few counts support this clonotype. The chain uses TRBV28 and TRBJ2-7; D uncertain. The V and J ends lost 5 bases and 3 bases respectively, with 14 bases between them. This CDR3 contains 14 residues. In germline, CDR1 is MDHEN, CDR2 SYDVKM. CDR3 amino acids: CASSPALGNYEQYV. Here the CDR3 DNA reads TGTGCCAGCAGTCCTGCTTTAGGAAACTACGAGCAGTACGTC.

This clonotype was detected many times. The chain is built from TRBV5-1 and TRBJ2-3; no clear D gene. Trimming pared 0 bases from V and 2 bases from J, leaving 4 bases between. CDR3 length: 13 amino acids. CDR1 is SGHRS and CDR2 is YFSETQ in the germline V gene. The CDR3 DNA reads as TGCGCCAGCAGCTTGGTCCCCACAGATACGCAGTATTTT. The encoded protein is CASSLVPTDTQYF.

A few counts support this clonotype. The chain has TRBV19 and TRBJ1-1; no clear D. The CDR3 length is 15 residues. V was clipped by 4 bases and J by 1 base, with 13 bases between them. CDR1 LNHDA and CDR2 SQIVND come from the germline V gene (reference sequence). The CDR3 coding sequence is TGTGCCAGTAGTAGACTTGGCGAGGGGAACACTGAAGCTTTCTTT. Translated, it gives CASSRLGEGNTEAFF.

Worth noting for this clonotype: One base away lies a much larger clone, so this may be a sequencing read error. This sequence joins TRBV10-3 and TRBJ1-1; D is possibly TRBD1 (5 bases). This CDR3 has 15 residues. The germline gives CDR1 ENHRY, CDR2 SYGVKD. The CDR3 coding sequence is TGTTCCATCAGTGACGGGGCAGGGAAGGGCACTGAAGCTTTCTTT. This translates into CSISDGAGKGTEAFF.

The CDR3 here is CASSSDGTSGYNEQFF. CDR3 coding DNA: TGTGCCAGCAGCTCGGACGGGACTAGCGGTTACAATGAGCAGTTCTTC. The chain is built from TRBV5-4 and TRBJ2-1; 11 positions agree with TRBD2. Germline loops: CDR1 SGHNT, CDR2 YYREEE (reference sequence). The length of the CDR3 is 16 residues. The ends lost 3 bases at V and 4 bases at J; junction bases unmatched: 6.

Here the CDR3 DNA reads TGTGCCAGCAGCTTTGTCCAGGGGGCTTATTGGGCAGATACGCAGTATTTT. This gives the protein CASSFVQGAYWADTQYF. The chain recombines TRBV7-9 with TRBJ2-3; TRBD1 aligns across 8 bases. Per the germline V gene, CDR1 is SEHNR and CDR2 is FQNEAQ (reference sequence). The CDR3 contains 17 residues. V lost 3 bases and J lost 4; bases outside the gene matches: 12. The variable domain in full, with the rest retrieved from reference TRBV7-9 and TRBJ2-3, is DTGVSQNPRHKITKRGQNVTFRCDPISEHNRLYWYRQTLGQGPEFLTYFQNEAQLEKSRLLSDRFSAERPKGSFSTLEIQRTEQGDSAMYLCASSFVQGAYWADTQYFGPGTRLTVL.

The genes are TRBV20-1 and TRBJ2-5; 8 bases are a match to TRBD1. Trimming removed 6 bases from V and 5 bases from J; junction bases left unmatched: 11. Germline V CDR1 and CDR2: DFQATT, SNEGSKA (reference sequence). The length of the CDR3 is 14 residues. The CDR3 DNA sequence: TGCAGTGCGTGGGGACAGGAGGAACGGGAGACCCAGTACTTC. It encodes CSAWGQEERETQYF.

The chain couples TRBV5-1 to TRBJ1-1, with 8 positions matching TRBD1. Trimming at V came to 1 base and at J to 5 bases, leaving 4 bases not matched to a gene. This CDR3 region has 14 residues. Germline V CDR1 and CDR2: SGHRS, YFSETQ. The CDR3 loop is CASSLQGAETEAFF. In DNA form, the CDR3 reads TGCGCCAGCAGCTTGCAGGGGGCTGAAACTGAAGCTTTCTTT.

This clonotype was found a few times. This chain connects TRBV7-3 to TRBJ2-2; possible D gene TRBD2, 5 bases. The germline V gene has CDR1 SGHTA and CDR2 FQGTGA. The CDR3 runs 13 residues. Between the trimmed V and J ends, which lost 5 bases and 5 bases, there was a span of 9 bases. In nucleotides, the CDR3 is TGTGCCAGCAGCGCCGAGGGTACCGGGGAGCTGTTTTTT. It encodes CASSAEGTGELFF.

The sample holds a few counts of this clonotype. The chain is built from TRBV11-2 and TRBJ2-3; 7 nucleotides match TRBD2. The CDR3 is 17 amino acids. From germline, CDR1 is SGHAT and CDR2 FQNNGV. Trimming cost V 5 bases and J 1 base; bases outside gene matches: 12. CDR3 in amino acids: CASSLGTTSLRTDTQYF. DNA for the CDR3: TGTGCCAGCAGCCTCGGGACGACTAGCCTTCGCACAGATACGCAGTATTTT.

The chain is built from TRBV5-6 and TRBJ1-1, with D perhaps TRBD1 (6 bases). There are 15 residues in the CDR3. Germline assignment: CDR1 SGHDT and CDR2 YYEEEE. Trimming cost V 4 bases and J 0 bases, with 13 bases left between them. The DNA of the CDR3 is TGTGCCAGCAGCCCGCTGGACAGACTGAACACTGAAGCTTTCTTT. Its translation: CASSPLDRLNTEAFF. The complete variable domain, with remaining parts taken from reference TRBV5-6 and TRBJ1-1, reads DAGVTQSPTHLIKTRGQQVTLRCSPKSGHDTVSWYQQALGQGPQFIFQYYEEEERQRGNFPDRFSGHQFPNYSSELNVNALLLGDSALYLCASSPLDRLNTEAFFGQGTRLTVV.

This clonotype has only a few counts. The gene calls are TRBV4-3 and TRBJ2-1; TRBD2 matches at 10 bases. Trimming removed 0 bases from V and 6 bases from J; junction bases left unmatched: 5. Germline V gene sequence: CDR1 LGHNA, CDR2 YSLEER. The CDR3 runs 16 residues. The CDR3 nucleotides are TGCGCCAGCAGCCAAGATAGGGCTAGCGGGGGCAATGAGCAGTTCTTC. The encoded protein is CASSQDRASGGNEQFF.

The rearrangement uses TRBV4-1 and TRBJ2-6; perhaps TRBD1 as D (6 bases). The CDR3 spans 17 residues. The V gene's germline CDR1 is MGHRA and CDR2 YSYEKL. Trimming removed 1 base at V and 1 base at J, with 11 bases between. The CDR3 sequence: CASSQARGRSGANVLTF. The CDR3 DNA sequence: TGCGCCAGCAGCCAAGCCAGGGGAAGGTCTGGGGCCAACGTCCTGACTTTC.

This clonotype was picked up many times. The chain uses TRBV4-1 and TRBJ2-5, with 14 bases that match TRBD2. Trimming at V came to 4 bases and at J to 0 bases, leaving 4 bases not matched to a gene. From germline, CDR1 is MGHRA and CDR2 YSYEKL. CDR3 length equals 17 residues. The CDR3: CASSPGTSGGHQETQYF. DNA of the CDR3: TGCGCCAGCAGCCCTGGGACTAGCGGGGGACACCAAGAGACCCAGTACTTC.

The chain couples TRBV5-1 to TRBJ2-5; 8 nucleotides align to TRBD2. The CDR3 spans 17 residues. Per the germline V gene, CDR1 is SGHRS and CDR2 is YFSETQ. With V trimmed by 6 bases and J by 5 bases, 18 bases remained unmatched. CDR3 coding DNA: TGCGCCAGCACCTCCGGGTCTCGAGCGGGGGCAGGGGAGACCCAGTACTTC. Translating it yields CASTSGSRAGAGETQYF.

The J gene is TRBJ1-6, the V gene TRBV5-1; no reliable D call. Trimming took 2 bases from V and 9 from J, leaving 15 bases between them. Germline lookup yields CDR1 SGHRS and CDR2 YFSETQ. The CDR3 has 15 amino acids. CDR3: CASSLADRGISPLHF. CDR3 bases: TGCGCCAGCAGCTTAGCAGACCGAGGTATTTCACCCCTCCACTTT.

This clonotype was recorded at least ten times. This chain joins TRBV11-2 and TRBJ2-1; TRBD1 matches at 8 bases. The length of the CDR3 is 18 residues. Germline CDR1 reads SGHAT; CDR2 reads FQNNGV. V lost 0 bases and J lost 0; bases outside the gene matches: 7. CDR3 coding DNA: TGTGCCAGCAGCTTAGACCAATCCGGGACAGGCTCCTACAATGAGCAGTTCTTC. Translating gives CASSLDQSGTGSYNEQFF.